Listed below are T cell receptor beta chains from one sample, sequenced in a study of OX40 agonist ivuxolimab in advanced cancers. Assay: immunoSEQ multiplex PCR; the TCRdb copy retains only in-frame clones and omits some. The sample has around 40,000 clones; about 86% are singletons. Sequenced here: CD4+ or CD8+ T cells sorted from blood, sampled in a trial of the OX40 agonist ivuxolimab. The receptors here all came from an adult with an advanced solid tumor such as melanoma, head and neck, liver or kidney cancer. Each CDR3 is given with its conserved first and last residue. Fields, in order: D gene, J gene, V gene, CDR3 protein. A D gene is named only where the DNA matches it firmly.

TRBD2 | TRBJ2-1 | TRBV7-9 | CASSLLTSGFYNEQFF
TRBD1 | TRBJ2-1 | TRBV9 | CASSVGTGSNEQFF
NA | TRBJ1-5 | TRBV21-1 | CASKGGKGNQPQHF
NA | TRBJ2-6 | TRBV27 | CASSSGANVLTF
NA | TRBJ1-5 | TRBV7-3 | CASSLEGQSQPQHF
NA | TRBJ2-3 | TRBV7-8 | CASSPGGMDTQYF
NA | TRBJ2-5 | TRBV27 | CASSLVRGQGETQYF
TRBD1 | TRBJ1-2 | TRBV9 | CASSEGTGPYGYTF
TRBD2 | TRBJ2-1 | TRBV30 | CAWSVGTSGYNEQFF
NA | TRBJ2-1 | TRBV7-8 | CASSSGTSSYNEQFF
NA | TRBJ1-5 | TRBV6-6 | CASSFGTSPPQPQHF
TRBD2 | TRBJ2-3 | TRBV5-6 | CASSFGTSGLATQYF
NA | TRBJ2-7 | TRBV9 | CASSVASSYEQYF
NA | TRBJ2-3 | TRBV5-6 | CASSLSQGNTDTQYF
NA | TRBJ2-1 | TRBV7-9 | CASSSRTIDLGEQFF
NA | TRBJ1-5 | TRBV6-6 | CASSSWGDSNQPQHF
NA | TRBJ2-1 | TRBV19 | CASSMASVRLDEQFF
NA | TRBJ2-5 | TRBV15 | CATSRPTQGQETQYF
NA | TRBJ2-1 | TRBV4-3 | CASSQDQLRGAYNEQFF
NA | TRBJ2-1 | TRBV7-6 | CASSLLGNSYNEQFF
NA | TRBJ2-5 | TRBV4-1 | CASSHRGETQYF
NA | TRBJ2-6 | TRBV27 | CASSLMGGSGANVLTF
NA | TRBJ1-4 | TRBV28 | CASHEGSLPGREKLFF
TRBD1 | TRBJ2-7 | TRBV11-1 | CASSGTDYEQYF
TRBD2 | TRBJ2-1 | TRBV14 | CASSPPGLANEQFF
NA | TRBJ2-1 | TRBV5-4 | CASSLDLTHNEQFF
NA | TRBJ1-1 | TRBV27 | CASSPLAAPTEAFF
NA | TRBJ1-1 | TRBV7-6 | CASSHWQGMNTEAFF
NA | TRBJ2-3 | TRBV2 | CASTNGEYSTDTQYF
TRBD1 | TRBJ2-7 | TRBV7-3 | CASSSPGTGEYEQYF
NA | TRBJ1-5 | TRBV10-3 | CAISESKSEGQPQHF
TRBD2 | TRBJ2-1 | TRBV28 | CASSSSGNEQFF
TRBD2 | TRBJ2-2 | TRBV30 | CAWSVGISGRDTGELFF
NA | TRBJ1-5 | TRBV19 | CASSIMGGQPQHF
NA | TRBJ1-5 | TRBV28 | CASSLFRGRSNQPQHF
TRBD2 | TRBJ2-3 | TRBV2 | CASSEETSGYTDTQYF
TRBD1 | TRBJ1-1 | TRBV5-1 | CASHGPGGFEAFF
NA | TRBJ1-5 | TRBV27 | CASSFGRNQPQHF
TRBD1 | TRBJ1-6 | TRBV7-6 | CASSRDRDYNSPLHF
NA | TRBJ2-3 | TRBV5-1 | CASSATGGEGPTDTQYF
TRBD1 | TRBJ2-2 | TRBV4-2 | CASSLRQGNTGELFF
NA | TRBJ1-2 | TRBV6-1 | CATLWGYGYTF
NA | TRBJ2-5 | TRBV5-4 | CASRPGDVETQYF
NA | TRBJ2-7 | TRBV7-9 | CASSPPEGQVVYEQYF
TRBD1 | TRBJ1-1 | TRBV28 | CASSLRGQGMNTEAFF
NA | TRBJ2-5 | TRBV27 | CASSPYREGTQYF
NA | TRBJ1-1 | TRBV4-1 | CASSPTQGRDWGTEAFF
TRBD2 | TRBJ2-2 | TRBV5-6 | CASSGGLAGETGELFF
NA | TRBJ1-4 | TRBV6-4 | CASSDGGPPAEKLFF
TRBD2 | TRBJ2-2 | TRBV10-2 | CASSAPGLAGGQGGELFF
NA | TRBJ1-2 | TRBV7-9 | CASSLAFSRGSDGYTF
NA | TRBJ2-3 | TRBV9 | CASSVGDSGSTDTQYF